This T cell receptor beta chain was sequenced for a study of blood T cell repertoires in COVID-19 (dated by TCRdb to about 2020). Regarding the research as a whole: Samples from collaborators originated in the United States, Italy and Spain and spanned both the acute and convalescent phases of COVID-19. The material from the prospective study consisted of cDNA or gDNA derived from T cells, B-cell-depleted T cells, or PBMCs. The dataset comprised deeply sampled blood TCRbeta repertoires from subjects exposed to, actively infected with, or recovered from COVID-19. Nearly every sample came with metadata listing a de-identified subject ID, COVID-19 status, age in years and sex. HLA class I and class II types, where available, came from metadata supplied by the sample provider rather than from assay-based typing. Samples came from the ongoing ImmuneRACE study (first 160 participants) plus 1,254 subjects from 6 global collaborators. The repertoires were made available in a free public database intended to serve as a resource for research on the immune response to SARS-CoV-2. Points the paper makes about the study in general: Clinical and demographic metadata were provided uncurated, with the amount varying by source and participant.

With regard to this clone: There is no known antigen for this receptor. No base qualities exist here, and no much larger clone lies one base off it.

Enrolling through a virtual design, the prospective study's participants ranged in age from roughly 18 to 89 years and lived across roughly 24 United States geographic areas. In the prospective study, participants were assigned to cohorts based on the clinical history participants reported in a screening survey and a study questionnaire. Each participant in the prospective study had whole blood, serum and a nasopharyngeal or oropharyngeal swab collected by mobile phlebotomists. Over an approximately 2-month period, participants in the prospective study had the option of providing additional blood draws and questionnaires. Blood samples from the prospective study were shipped frozen or at room temperature prior to DNA extraction. Inclusive of the bounding cysteine and phenylalanine, the CDR3 is 14 residues long. Only the CDR3 portion is preserved as DNA: 42 bases, with reading frame beginning at the first base. V lost 6 bases and J lost 3 bases, and the count of bases not matched to a germline gene is 5. The germline V gene supplies CDR1 MDHEN and CDR2 SYDVKM.

TCRbeta CDR3 regions were amplified from genomic DNA using the immunoSEQ Assay, a bias-controlled multiplex PCR. The authors processed their data as follows. The number of nucleated cells in each sample was estimated by amplification of reference gene primers within the assay. To quantify the absolute abundance of each unique TCRbeta CDR3 rearrangement, sequence reads were collapsed and filtered. Productive Simpson clonality was computed per sample as the square root of Simpson's diversity index over productive rearrangements. In TCRdb, the immuneACCESS table is reduced to in-frame sequences with V and J assigned. These tables do not hold every clone; where another copy was compared, an unresolved V gene accounts for under half, and the others remain unexplained. V, J and clone size are taken as reported in that table, and D and trimming were inferred from the DNA itself. The sample includes approximately 140,000 clones, with more than 75% observed a single time. The top ten hold 0.95% to 1.5% of the sample.

The receptor was derived from a woman under 40 with acute COVID-19. Recombination connected TRBV28 to TRBJ1-5, and TRBD1 matches 7 of the central bases. Sequenced material: PBMCs or T cells enriched from blood (not recorded which). The CDR3 has the sequence CASSSGQNNQPQHF. The nucleotide sequence reads TGTGCCAGCAGCTCGGGACAGAACAATCAGCCCCAGCATTTT.